Sequencing of this T cell receptor (beta chain) was carried out in a study of T cells expressing NK-cell markers. TCRdb reprocessed the 5' RACE reads and stores each CDR3 protein as one record, lacking DNA. This sample's table reports roughly 150,000 distinct CDR3 sequences. CDR3 length equals 15 residues. CDR1 and CDR2 (germline): SEHNR, FQNEAQ (reference sequence). The sequence was collected from a man aged 18-69 years in good health. Sequencing used blood T cells: a sorted CD56 or NKG2C T cell subset, CD4+ or CD8+ T cells, or bulk PBMC T cells (not recorded which). The gene calls are TRBV7-9 and TRBJ2-7; TCRdb names TRBD1, which stays unverified in the absence of DNA. CDR3 amino acids: CASSPPSVGAYEQYF.